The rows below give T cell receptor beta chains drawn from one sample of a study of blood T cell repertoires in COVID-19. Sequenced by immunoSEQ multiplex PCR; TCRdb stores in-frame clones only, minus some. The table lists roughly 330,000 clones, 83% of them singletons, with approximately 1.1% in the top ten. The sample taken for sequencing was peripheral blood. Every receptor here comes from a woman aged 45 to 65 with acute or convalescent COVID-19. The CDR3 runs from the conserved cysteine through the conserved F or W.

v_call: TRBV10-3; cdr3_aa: CAISVQGEPQHF
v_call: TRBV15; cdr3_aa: CATSPLRYQPQHF
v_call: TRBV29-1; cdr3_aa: CSYQLAGGPGEQYF
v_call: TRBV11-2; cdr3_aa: CASSSLRGSTIYF
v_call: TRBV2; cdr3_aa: CASSVEGGANTGELFF
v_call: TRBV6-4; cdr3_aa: CASSVDGIRSPLHF
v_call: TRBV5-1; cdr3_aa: CASSLELAGPYNEQFF
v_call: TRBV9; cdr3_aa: CASTGTSGGGELFF
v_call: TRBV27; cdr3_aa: CASSFSSGNTIYF
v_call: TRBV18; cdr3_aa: CASSPRQGADGNTIYF
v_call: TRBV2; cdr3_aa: CASRPDRDSGNTIYF
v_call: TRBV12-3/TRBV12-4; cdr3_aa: CASTLTGFWGYTF
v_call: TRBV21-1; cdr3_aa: CASIPGQGNTEAFF
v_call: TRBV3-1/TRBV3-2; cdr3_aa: CASSDRVLQETQYF
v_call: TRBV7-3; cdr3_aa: CASSWTDYNEQFF
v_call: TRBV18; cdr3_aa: CASSRVAEDGETQYF
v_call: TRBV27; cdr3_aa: CASSSSTGGKDQPQHF
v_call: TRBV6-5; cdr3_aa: CASSYSGTGRGGYTF
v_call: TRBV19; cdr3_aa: CASSHRGTGNTIYF
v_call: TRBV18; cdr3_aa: CASSEQGTGNTIYF
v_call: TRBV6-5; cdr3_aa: CASTETGGRYEQYF
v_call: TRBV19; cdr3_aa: CASSNPKRLADTQYF
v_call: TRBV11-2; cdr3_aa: CASSLTSGIYLETQYF
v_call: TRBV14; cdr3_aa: CASSRNRGDSGYTF
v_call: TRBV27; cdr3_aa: CASTPSGSSYNEQFF
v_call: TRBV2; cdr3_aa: CASSGDFSYEQYF
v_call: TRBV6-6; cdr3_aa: CASSPHDEQFF
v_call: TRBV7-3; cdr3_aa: CASSPSGTGNEQYF
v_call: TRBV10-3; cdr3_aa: CAAHNNIVSGNTIYF
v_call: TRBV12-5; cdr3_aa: CASGSRTGNTGELFF
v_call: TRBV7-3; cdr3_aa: CASSQLAGGGYEQYF
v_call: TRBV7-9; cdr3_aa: CASSTGTPPDTQYF
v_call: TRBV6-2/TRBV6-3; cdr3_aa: CASSYSSYDSSYEQYF
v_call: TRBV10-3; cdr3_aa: CAISESEAGAGELFF
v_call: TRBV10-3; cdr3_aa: CAISDNGTESPLHF
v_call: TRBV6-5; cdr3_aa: CATGRPGQGYEQYF
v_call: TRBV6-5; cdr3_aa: CASSYRTGGSYGYTF
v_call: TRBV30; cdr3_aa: CAWSVASGNTIYF
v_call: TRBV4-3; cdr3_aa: CASSQDSGIYNEQFF
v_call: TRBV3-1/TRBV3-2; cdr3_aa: CASSQSRIDTQYF
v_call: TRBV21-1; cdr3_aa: CASSKLSDTEAFF
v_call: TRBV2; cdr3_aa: CARKPGTANTEAFF
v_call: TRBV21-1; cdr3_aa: CASSNLWGEAGNTIYF
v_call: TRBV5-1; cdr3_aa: CASKGQATITNYGYTF
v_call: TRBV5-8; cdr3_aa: CASSLLGSGGANEQFF
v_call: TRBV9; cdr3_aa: CASSVHGLVGETQYF